This passage covers 7 T cell receptor beta chains from one sample sequenced in a study of T cells in Graves' hyperthyroidism and ophthalmopathy (dated by TCRdb to between 2018 and 2021). Library prep was done by multiplex PCR. Reads for this sample came from an Illumina HiSeq 2000. Amplification of TCR beta CDR3 regions was carried out from RNA transcripts. A first-round RT-PCR of the TCR CDR3 used the HTBI primer set with the Qiagen OneStep RT-PCR kit. TCRdb reran the public reads through fastp at Q25 and MiXCR, keeping productive beta chains. Rows with a matching CDR3 protein are joined into one entry that keeps the most common DNA and genes. The table for this sample lists approximately 600,000 distinct CDR3 sequences; approximately 15% of them were counted only once. The top ten hold 4.5% to 6% of the sample. The sample comprised blood. Source of these receptors: a woman aged 25 to 39 with Graves' hyperthyroidism that later progressed to Graves' ophthalmopathy.

On this clonotype itself: One junction end disagrees with the germline gene, perhaps due to a read error. This chain joins TRBV5-1 and TRBJ1-1; 7 positions match TRBD1. This CDR3 is 15 amino acids long. Germline V lookup: CDR1 SGHRS, CDR2 YFSETQ. The CDR3 DNA is TGCACCAGCAGCCGGAACAGGGGATTGAACACTGAAGCTTTCTTT. Protein product: CTSSRNRGLNTEAFF.

This clonotype was recorded a few times. V gene TRBV12-3 or TRBV12-4 combines with J gene TRBJ2-1, with no clear D. The V and J ends lost 1 base and 4 bases respectively, with 11 bases between them. This CDR3 region has 15 residues. The CDR3 DNA sequence: TGTGCCAGCAGTTTAGAGGTCAGCGTGTACAATGAGCAGTTCTTC. Its protein product is CASSLEVSVYNEQFF.

J is TRBJ2-5 and V is TRBV20-1; a possible D gene is TRBD1 (6 bases). Germline CDR1 DFQATT, CDR2 SNEGSKA (reference sequence). CDR3 length: 12 residues. V was trimmed by 6 bases and J by 5 bases, leaving 13 bases between them. The DNA of the CDR3 is TGCAGTGCCAGTACAGGGACGGAGACCCAGTACTTC. This translates into CSASTGTETQYF.

This clonotype was observed many times. The chain uses TRBV6-1 and TRBJ1-1; D gene unclear. The length of the CDR3 is 14 residues. V lost 10 bases to trimming and J lost 3 bases, with 18 bases between them. Germline V gene sequence: CDR1 MNHNS, CDR2 SASEGT. CDR3 region: CATTREYQDTEAFF. The DNA of the CDR3 is TGTGCCACCACACGGGAGTATCAGGACACTGAAGCTTTCTTT.

This clonotype was counted many times. The chain employs TRBV5-1 and TRBJ1-6, with TRBD1 matching over 7 bases. V lost 2 bases to trimming and J lost 10 bases; unmatched junction nucleotides: 12. This CDR3 spans 16 amino acids. CDR1 and CDR2 from the germline V gene are SGHRS and YFSETQ. The CDR3 DNA reads as TGCGCCAGCAGCTTAGGTACCGGGACAGTCCTCTCACCCCTCCACTTT. Translation gives CASSLGTGTVLSPLHF.

In this sample, this clonotype turned up a few times. The rearrangement uses TRBV18 and TRBJ2-1; possible D gene TRBD2, 6 bases. The CDR3 consists of 16 residues. Deletions cut 3 bases from V and 8 bases from J, with 20 bases between. Germline V gives CDR1 KGHSH, CDR2 LQKENI. Here the CDR3 reads CASSPGLSNGRDEQFF. CDR3 bases: TGTGCCAGCTCACCTGGGTTGAGCAACGGGAGAGATGAGCAGTTCTTC.

This clonotype has ten or more counts. V usage is TRBV20-1 and J usage is TRBJ2-1; 13 bases map to TRBD2. The CDR3 contains 19 residues. Germline CDR1 DFQATT, CDR2 SNEGSKA (reference sequence). The junction had 19 bases not matched to a gene; V was cut back by 1 base and J by 10 bases. DNA for the CDR3: TGCAGTGCTAGAGCGCTACAGGACCCTACTAGCGGGAGGGAGAGGGAGCAGTTCTTC. Translation gives CSARALQDPTSGREREQFF.